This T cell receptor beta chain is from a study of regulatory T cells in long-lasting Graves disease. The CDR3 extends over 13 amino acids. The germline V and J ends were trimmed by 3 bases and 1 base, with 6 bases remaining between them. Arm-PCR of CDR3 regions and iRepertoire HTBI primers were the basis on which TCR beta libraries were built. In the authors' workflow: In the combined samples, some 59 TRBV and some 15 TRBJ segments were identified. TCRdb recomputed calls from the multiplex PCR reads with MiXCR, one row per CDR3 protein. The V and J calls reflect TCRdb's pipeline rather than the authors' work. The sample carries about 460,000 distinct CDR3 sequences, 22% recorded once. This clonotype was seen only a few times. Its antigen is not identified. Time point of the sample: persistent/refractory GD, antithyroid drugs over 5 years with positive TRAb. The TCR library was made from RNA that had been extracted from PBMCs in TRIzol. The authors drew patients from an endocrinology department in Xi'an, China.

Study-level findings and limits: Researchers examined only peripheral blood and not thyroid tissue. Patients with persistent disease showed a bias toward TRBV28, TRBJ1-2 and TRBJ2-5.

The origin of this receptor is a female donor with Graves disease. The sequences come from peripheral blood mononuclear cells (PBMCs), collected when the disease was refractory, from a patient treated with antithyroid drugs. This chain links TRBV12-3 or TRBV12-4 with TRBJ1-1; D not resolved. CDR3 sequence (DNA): TGTGCCAGCAGTTTTCATTCGAACACTGAAGCTTTCTTT. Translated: CASSFHSNTEAFF.